Presented here are 6 T cell receptor beta chains from one specimen sequenced in a study of blood T cell repertoires in COVID-19. Assay: immunoSEQ multiplex PCR; the TCRdb copy retains only in-frame clones and omits some. This sample has 9,000 to 10,000 clones, with just over 75% found just once. The sequencing input was peripheral blood. Every receptor here comes from a human donor in a cohort sampled during active COVID-19.

V gene TRBV7-2 combines with J gene TRBJ1-5, with D perhaps matching TRBD1 (6 bases). Germline V gives CDR1 SGHTA, CDR2 FQGNSA. V lost 1 base, J lost 1 base, and 8 bases lay in between. The CDR3 sequence is 15 residues long. The CDR3 loop reads CASSLDTGSNQPQHF. The CDR3 coding sequence is TGTGCCAGCAGCTTAGACACAGGGAGCAATCAGCCCCAGCATTTT.

The J gene is TRBJ1-2, the V gene TRBV5-4, with TRBD1 identical over 9 bases. The CDR3 consists of 14 residues. V lost 4 bases, J lost 1 base, and 2 bases stayed unmatched. Germline loops: CDR1 SGHNT, CDR2 YYREEE (reference sequence). The DNA of the CDR3 is TGTGCCAGCAGCCGGACAGGGGTTAACTATGGCTACACCTTC. Amino acids: CASSRTGVNYGYTF.

The chain recombines TRBV9 with TRBJ2-7, with 10 nucleotides matching TRBD1. This CDR3 is 15 amino acids long. V trimming: 4 bases; J trimming: 4 bases; junction bases outside the gene matches: 8. Germline lookup yields CDR1 SGDLS and CDR2 YYNGEE. CDR3 coding DNA: TGTGCCAGCAGCCGTGGGGACAGGGGTTCTTACGAGCAGTACTTC. This encodes CASSRGDRGSYEQYF.

V and J are TRBV11-2 and TRBJ1-6, with TRBD1 identical over 7 bases. V dropped 4 bases and J dropped 7; count of bases not matched to a gene: 7. Germline-derived CDR1 and CDR2 are SGHAT and FQNNGV. This CDR3 comprises 15 residues. CDR3 amino acids: CASSSEGQRNSPLHF. CDR3 nucleotide sequence: TGTGCCAGCAGCTCAGAGGGACAGAGAAATTCACCCCTCCACTTT.

The count of this clone is one. This chain joins TRBV4-1 and TRBJ2-7, with 13 bases matching TRBD2. CDR3 length equals 17 residues. CDR1 and CDR2 (germline): MGHRA, YSYEKL. V trimming: 2 bases; J trimming: 4 bases; junction bases outside the gene matches: 8. The CDR3 sequence is CASSQSAGTSGVYEQYF. The CDR3 DNA reads TGCGCCAGCAGCCAAAGCGCCGGGACTAGCGGGGTATACGAGCAGTACTTC.

V is TRBV18 and J is TRBJ2-7; tentatively, D is TRBD1 (6 bases). Germline V gene sequence: CDR1 KGHSH, CDR2 LQKENI. The CDR3 has 13 residues. The V gene lost 0 bases and the J gene lost 10 bases, with 13 bases spanning the gap. In DNA, the CDR3 is TGTGCCAGCTCACCACCAACAGGGTCACCTCAGTACTTC. Protein product: CASSPPTGSPQYF.